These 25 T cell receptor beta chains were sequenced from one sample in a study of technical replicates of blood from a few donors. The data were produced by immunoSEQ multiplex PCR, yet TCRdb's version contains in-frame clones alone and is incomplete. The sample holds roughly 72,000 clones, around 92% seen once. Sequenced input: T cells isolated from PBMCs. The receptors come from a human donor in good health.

The CDR3 here is CASSLAGGNTEAFF. DNA of the CDR3: TGCGCCAGCAGCTTGGCCGGGGGGAACACTGAAGCTTTCTTT. The chain has TRBV5-1 and TRBJ1-1, with D maybe TRBD1 (5 bases). Germline CDR1 and CDR2: SGHRS and YFSETQ. The germline V and J ends were trimmed by 0 bases and 1 base, with 7 bases remaining between them. The CDR3 is made up of 14 amino acids.

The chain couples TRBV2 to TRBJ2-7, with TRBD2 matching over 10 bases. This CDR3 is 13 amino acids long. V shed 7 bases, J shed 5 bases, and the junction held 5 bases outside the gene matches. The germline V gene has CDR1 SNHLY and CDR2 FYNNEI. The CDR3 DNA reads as TGTGCCAGCACCCTAGCGGGAGTTAACGAGCAGTACTTC. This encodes CASTLAGVNEQYF. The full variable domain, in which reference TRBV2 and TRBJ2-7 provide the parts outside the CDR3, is EPEVTQTPSHQVTQMGQEVILRCVPISNHLYFYWYRQILGQKVEFLVSFYNNEISEKSEIFDDQFSVERPDGSNFTLKIRSTKLEDSAMYFCASTLAGVNEQYFGPGTRLTVT.

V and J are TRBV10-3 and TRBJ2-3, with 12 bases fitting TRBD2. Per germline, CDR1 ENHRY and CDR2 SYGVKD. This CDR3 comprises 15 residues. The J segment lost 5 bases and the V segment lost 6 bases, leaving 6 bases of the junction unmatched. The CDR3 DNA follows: TGTGCCATCAGGGACTCGGGACTAGCGGGAGATACGCAGTATTTT. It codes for CAIRDSGLAGDTQYF.

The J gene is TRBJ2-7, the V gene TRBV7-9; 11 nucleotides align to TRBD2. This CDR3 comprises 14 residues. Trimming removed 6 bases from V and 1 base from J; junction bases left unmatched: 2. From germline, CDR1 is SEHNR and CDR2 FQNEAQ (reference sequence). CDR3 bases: TGTGCCAGCAGTGGGACTAGCGGATCCTACGAGCAGTACTTC. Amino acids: CASSGTSGSYEQYF.

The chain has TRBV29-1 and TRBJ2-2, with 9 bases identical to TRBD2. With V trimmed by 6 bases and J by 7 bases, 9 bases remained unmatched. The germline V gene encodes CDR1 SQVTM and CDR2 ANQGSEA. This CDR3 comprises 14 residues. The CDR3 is CSVQFSGSVGELFF. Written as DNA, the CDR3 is TGCAGCGTCCAGTTTAGCGGGAGTGTCGGGGAGCTGTTTTTT.

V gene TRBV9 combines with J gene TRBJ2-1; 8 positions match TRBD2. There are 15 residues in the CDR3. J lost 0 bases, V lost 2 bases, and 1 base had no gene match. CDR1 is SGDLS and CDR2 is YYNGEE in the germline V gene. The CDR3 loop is CASSVTSGSYNEQFF. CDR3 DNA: TGTGCCAGCAGCGTTACTAGCGGCTCCTACAATGAGCAGTTCTTC.

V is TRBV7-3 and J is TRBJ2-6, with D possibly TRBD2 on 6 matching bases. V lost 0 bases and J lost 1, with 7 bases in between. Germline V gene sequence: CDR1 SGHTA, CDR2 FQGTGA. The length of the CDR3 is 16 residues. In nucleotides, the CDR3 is TGTGCCAGCAGCTTAACGCGGGGATCTGGGGCCAACGTCCTGACTTTC. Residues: CASSLTRGSGANVLTF.

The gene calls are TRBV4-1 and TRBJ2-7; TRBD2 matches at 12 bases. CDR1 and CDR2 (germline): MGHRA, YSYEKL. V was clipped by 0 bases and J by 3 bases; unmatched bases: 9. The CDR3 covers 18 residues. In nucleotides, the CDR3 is TGCGCCAGCAGCCAAGACGCCCCTCCGACTAGCGGGAGCTACGAGCAGTACTTC. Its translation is CASSQDAPPTSGSYEQYF.

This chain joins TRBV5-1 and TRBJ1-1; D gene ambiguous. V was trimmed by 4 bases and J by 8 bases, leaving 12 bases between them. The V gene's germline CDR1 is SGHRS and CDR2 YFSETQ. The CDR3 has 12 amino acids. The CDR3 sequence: CASSLGNGEAFF. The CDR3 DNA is TGCGCCAGCAGCCTGGGTAACGGGGAAGCTTTCTTT.

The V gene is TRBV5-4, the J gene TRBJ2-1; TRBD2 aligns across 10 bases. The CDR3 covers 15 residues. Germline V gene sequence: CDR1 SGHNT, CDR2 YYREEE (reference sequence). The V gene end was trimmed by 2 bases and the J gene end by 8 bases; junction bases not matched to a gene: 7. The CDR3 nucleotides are TGTGCCAGCAGCTTTCCGGGACTAGCGAGCCATGAGCAGTTCTTC. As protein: CASSFPGLASHEQFF.

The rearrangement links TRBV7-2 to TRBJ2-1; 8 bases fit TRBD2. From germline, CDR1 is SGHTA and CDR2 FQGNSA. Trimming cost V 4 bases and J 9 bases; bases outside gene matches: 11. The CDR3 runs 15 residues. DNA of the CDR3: TGTGCCAGCAGCTATTGGGTAGCGGGACTAGGTGAGCAGTTCTTC. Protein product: CASSYWVAGLGEQFF.

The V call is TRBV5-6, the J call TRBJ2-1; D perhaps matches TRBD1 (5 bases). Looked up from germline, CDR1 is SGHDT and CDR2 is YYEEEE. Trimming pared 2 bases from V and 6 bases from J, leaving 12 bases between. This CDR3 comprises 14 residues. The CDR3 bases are TGTGCCAGCAGCTTTCGAGACAGAGCCAATGAGCAGTTCTTC. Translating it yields CASSFRDRANEQFF.

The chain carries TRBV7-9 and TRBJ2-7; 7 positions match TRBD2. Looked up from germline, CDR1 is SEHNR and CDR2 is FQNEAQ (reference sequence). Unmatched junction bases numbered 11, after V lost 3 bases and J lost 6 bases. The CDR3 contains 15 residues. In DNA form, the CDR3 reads TGTGCCAGCAGCTTGGGCGGGAGTAGGGTTGGCGAGCAGTACTTC. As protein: CASSLGGSRVGEQYF.

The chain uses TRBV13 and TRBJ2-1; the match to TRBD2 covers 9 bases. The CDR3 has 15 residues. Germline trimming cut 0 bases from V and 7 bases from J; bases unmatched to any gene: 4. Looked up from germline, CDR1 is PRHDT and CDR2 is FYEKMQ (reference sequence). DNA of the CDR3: TGTGCCAGCAGCTTAGGTCTAGCGGGACGGAATGAGCAGTTCTTC. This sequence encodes CASSLGLAGRNEQFF.

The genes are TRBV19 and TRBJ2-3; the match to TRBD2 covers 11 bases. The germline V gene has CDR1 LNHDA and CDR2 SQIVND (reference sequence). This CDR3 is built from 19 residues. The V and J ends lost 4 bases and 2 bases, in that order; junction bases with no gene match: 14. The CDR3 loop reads CASSSASGRSAYYTDTQYF. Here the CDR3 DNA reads TGTGCCAGTAGTAGCGCTAGCGGGAGGTCTGCTTACTACACAGATACGCAGTATTTT.

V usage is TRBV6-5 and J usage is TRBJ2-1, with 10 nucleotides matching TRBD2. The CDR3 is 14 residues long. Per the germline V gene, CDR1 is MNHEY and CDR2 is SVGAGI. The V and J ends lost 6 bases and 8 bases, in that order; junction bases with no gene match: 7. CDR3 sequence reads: CASRGLAGGDEQFF. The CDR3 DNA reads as TGTGCCAGCAGGGGATTAGCGGGAGGAGATGAGCAGTTCTTC.

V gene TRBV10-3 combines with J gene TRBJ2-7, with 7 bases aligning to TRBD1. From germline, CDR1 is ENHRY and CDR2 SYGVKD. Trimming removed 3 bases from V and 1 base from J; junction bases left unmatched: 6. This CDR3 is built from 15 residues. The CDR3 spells CAISDRAGGSYEQYF. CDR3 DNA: TGTGCCATCAGTGATAGGGCAGGGGGATCCTACGAGCAGTACTTC.

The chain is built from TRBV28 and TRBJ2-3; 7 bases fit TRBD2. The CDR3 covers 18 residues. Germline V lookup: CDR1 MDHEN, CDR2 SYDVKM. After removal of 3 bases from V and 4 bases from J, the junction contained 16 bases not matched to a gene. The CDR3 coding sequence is TGTGCCAGCAGTTTTACCCCAGGGATAGCGGGCGCCCCAGATACGCAGTATTTT. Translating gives CASSFTPGIAGAPDTQYF.

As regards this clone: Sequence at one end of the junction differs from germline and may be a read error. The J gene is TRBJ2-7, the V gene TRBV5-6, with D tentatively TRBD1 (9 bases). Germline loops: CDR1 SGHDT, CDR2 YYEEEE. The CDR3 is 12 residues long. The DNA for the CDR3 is TGTGCCAGCAGCTTGGTAGCGGGACAGGGAGTTTTC. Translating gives CASSLVAGQGVF.

In nucleotides, the CDR3 is TGTGCCAGCAGCCGGACTAGCGGGCCGAACACCGGGGAGCTGTTTTTT. This encodes CASSRTSGPNTGELFF. This chain connects TRBV7-6 to TRBJ2-2; the match to TRBD2 covers 11 bases. V shed 5 bases and J 0 bases; nucleotides not matched to a gene: 2. Germline V CDR1 and CDR2: SGHVS, FNYEAQ. CDR3 length: 16 residues.

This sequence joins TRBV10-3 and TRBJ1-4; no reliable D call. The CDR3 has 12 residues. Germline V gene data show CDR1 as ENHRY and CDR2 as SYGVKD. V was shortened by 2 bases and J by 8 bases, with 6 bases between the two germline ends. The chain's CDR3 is CAISEDGEKLFF. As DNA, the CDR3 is TGTGCCATCAGTGAGGATGGCGAAAAACTGTTTTTT.

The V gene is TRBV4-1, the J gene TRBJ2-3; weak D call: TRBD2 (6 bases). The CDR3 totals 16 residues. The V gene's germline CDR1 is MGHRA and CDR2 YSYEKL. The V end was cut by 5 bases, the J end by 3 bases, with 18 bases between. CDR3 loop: CASSYQVAGMTDTQYF. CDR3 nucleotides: TGCGCCAGCAGCTACCAAGTTGCGGGAATGACAGATACGCAGTATTTT.

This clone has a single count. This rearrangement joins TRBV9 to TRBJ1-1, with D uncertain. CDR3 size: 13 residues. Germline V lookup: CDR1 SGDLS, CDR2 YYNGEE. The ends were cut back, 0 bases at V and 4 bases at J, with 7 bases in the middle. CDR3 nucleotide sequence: TGTGCCAGCAGCGTAGACAGTCGCACTGAAGCTTTCTTT. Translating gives CASSVDSRTEAFF. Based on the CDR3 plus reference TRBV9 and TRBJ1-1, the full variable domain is DSGVTQTPKHLITATGQRVTLRCSPRSGDLSVYWYQQSLDQGLQFLIQYYNGEERAKGNILERFSAQQFPDLHSELNLSSLELGDSALYFCASSVDSRTEAFFGQGTRLTVV.

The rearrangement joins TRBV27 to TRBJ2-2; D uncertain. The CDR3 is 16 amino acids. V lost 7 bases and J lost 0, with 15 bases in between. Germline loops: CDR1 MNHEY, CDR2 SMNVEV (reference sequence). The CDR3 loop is CASTSSLFANTGELFF. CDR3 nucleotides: TGTGCCAGCACCAGTTCCCTGTTCGCGAACACCGGGGAGCTGTTTTTT.

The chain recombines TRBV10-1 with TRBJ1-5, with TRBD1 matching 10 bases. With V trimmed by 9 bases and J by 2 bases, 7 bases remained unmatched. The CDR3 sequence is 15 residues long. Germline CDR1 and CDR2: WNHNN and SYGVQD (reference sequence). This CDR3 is CARGPGTGGNQPQHF. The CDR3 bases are TGCGCCAGGGGACCCGGGACAGGGGGCAATCAGCCCCAGCATTTT.